This TCR beta chain was documented in a study of control samples from healthy donors and cancer patients. The assay was immunoSEQ multiplex PCR, and TCRdb's table has in-frame clones only and misses some. Altogether 45,000 to 55,000 clones are present, more than 85% being singletons, with the ten largest covering about a quarter. Sequenced: PBMCs. This TCR came from a woman between 45 and 60 years old with head and neck cancer.

CDR3 region: CASSPPTGNGYTF. The CDR3 DNA reads as TGTGCCAGCAGCCCCCCGACAGGGAATGGCTACACCTTC. The chain employs TRBV7-2 and TRBJ1-2; 7 bases are a match to TRBD1. CDR3 length: 13 residues. The trim removed 5 bases at V and 6 bases at J, leaving 6 bases unmatched. The V gene's germline CDR1 is SGHTA and CDR2 FQGNSA.